Below, 27 T cell receptor beta chains from the same sample are listed, as sequenced in a study of identifying expanded T cells in peripheral blood. Profiled with immunoSEQ multiplex PCR; TCRdb holds only in-frame clones, not every one. Among about 94,000 clones listed, approximately 88% were seen once. Sequencing was carried out using blood. The receptor source for this set is a person between 18 and 75 years old in good health.

This sequence joins TRBV5-1 and TRBJ2-3; 12 bases are shared with TRBD2. This CDR3 comprises 19 residues. The V gene's germline CDR1 is SGHRS and CDR2 YFSETQ. The J segment lost 0 bases and the V segment lost 2 bases, leaving 10 bases of the junction unmatched. CDR3 loop: CASSLRGLAGGRSTDTQYF. CDR3 in DNA: TGCGCCAGCAGCTTAAGGGGTCTAGCGGGAGGGCGGAGCACAGATACGCAGTATTTT.

The chain couples TRBV5-1 to TRBJ1-6; no definite D call. Looked up from germline, CDR1 is SGHRS and CDR2 is YFSETQ. Trimming stripped 0 bases from V and 9 bases from J, with 13 bases between. The CDR3 contains 15 residues. CDR3 DNA sequence: TGCGCCAGCAGCTTGGACGGAATCAGTCCTTCACCCCTCCACTTT. It codes for CASSLDGISPSPLHF.

The V gene is TRBV18, the J gene TRBJ1-3; TRBD1 might be the D (6 bases). The CDR3 is 15 residues long. V was pared by 0 bases and J by 4 bases, with 10 bases between. In germline, CDR1 is KGHSH, CDR2 LQKENI. The CDR3 coding sequence is TGTGCCAGCTCACCACCGAACAGGGAAGGAAACACCATATATTTT. As protein: CASSPPNREGNTIYF.

The CDR3 DNA is TGTGCCAGCAGCTCGCTAGCGGGGGGGGCCTACGAGCAGTACTTC. Protein sequence: CASSSLAGGAYEQYF. The rearrangement uses TRBV7-6 and TRBJ2-7; 12 positions match TRBD2. CDR3 length: 15 residues. The germline V gene has CDR1 SGHVS and CDR2 FNYEAQ. V dropped 4 bases and J dropped 2; count of bases not matched to a gene: 3.

The J gene is TRBJ1-2, the V gene TRBV6-1; D unresolved. The CDR3 totals 15 residues. The germline gives CDR1 MNHNS, CDR2 SASEGT. Trimming removed 4 bases from V and 4 bases from J, with 16 bases in between. CDR3 in amino acids: CASSGRVGPGYGYTF. The CDR3 DNA is TGTGCCAGCAGTGGTCGCGTAGGGCCGGGCTATGGCTACACCTTC.

The chain employs TRBV6-5 and TRBJ1-1; D unresolved. The germline V gene has CDR1 MNHEY and CDR2 SVGAGI. Trimming stripped 2 bases from V and 5 bases from J, with 12 bases between. This CDR3 contains 14 residues. The CDR3: CASSYRTELTEAFF. CDR3 nucleotide sequence: TGTGCCAGCAGTTACCGAACAGAGCTGACTGAAGCTTTCTTT.

By share of the sample, this clone is medium-sized. The chain has TRBV2 and TRBJ1-4, with a possible D match to TRBD1 (6 bases). CDR3 length: 19 amino acids. V lost 6 bases and J lost 0, with 23 bases in between. Germline lookup yields CDR1 SNHLY and CDR2 FYNNEI. DNA for the CDR3: TGTGCCAGCAGCGGTGTCCGGGACACTGGAACAGCAACTAATGAAAAACTGTTTTTT. Its translation: CASSGVRDTGTATNEKLFF.

The chain uses TRBV6-5 and TRBJ2-1; D is uncertain. V dropped 0 bases and J dropped 9 bases, with 9 bases sitting between them. Germline CDR1 MNHEY, CDR2 SVGAGI. The CDR3 has 13 residues. The CDR3, as DNA: TGTGCCAGCAGTTACTCGAGAGAAACTGAGCAGTTCTTC. Residues: CASSYSRETEQFF.

A note on this clone: At the DNA level, this CDR3 is encoded by other sequences in the same sample as well. The gene calls are TRBV9 and TRBJ1-5, with 7 bases fitting TRBD1. The CDR3 spans 13 residues. Germline V lookup: CDR1 SGDLS, CDR2 YYNGEE. Trimming cost V 4 bases and J 2 bases; bases outside gene matches: 0. The CDR3 DNA follows: TGTGCCAGCAGCACAGGGGGCAATCAGCCCCAGCATTTT. Amino acids: CASSTGGNQPQHF.

The chain employs TRBV10-2 and TRBJ1-2, with TRBD1 matching 7 bases. Germline V gene data show CDR1 as WSHSY and CDR2 as SAAADI. This CDR3 is 16 amino acids long. V lost 4 bases, J lost 4 bases, and 12 bases stayed unmatched. The CDR3 protein is CASSGSHRGGGYGYTF. The CDR3 bases are TGCGCCAGCAGTGGATCTCACAGGGGTGGAGGCTATGGCTACACCTTC.

The DNA for the CDR3 is TGCGCCAGCAGCCAAGAAGGTCTAGCGGGAGAGGTTCGGAGTCACGAGCAGTACTTC. Residues: CASSQEGLAGEVRSHEQYF. The V and J genes are TRBV4-1 and TRBJ2-7, with 10 bases lining up with TRBD2. V was clipped by 0 bases and J by 5 bases; unmatched bases: 16. The CDR3 runs to 19 residues. From germline, CDR1 is MGHRA and CDR2 YSYEKL.

With respect to this clone: The sample has other DNA sequences that encode this CDR3 too. The chain carries TRBV4-1 and TRBJ2-3; D remains unclear. The CDR3 covers 15 residues. Trimming removed 4 bases at V and 0 bases at J, with 11 bases between. Per germline, CDR1 MGHRA and CDR2 YSYEKL. The CDR3 DNA is TGCGCCAGCAGCCCAACCCGAGACAGCACAGATACGCAGTATTTT. Translation gives CASSPTRDSTDTQYF.

This clone was seen more than once but under ten times. This chain joins TRBV2 and TRBJ1-5, with TRBD1 matching over 7 bases. The CDR3 runs 15 residues. Unmatched junction bases numbered 7, after V lost 6 bases and J lost 2 bases. In germline, CDR1 is SNHLY, CDR2 FYNNEI. CDR3 in amino acids: CASRPPGTGNQPQHF. The CDR3 nucleotides read TGTGCCAGCAGGCCACCCGGGACAGGCAATCAGCCCCAGCATTTT.

J is TRBJ2-6 and V is TRBV27, with TRBD1 matching over 10 bases. The V gene's germline CDR1 is MNHEY and CDR2 SMNVEV (reference sequence). The CDR3 extends over 18 amino acids. V gave up 3 bases and J gave up 4 bases; unmatched junction bases: 9. For the CDR3, the DNA is TGTGCCAGCAGTTTGCGAGGGACAGGGGCCAAAGGGGCCAACGTCCTGACTTTC. Protein product: CASSLRGTGAKGANVLTF. The full variable domain, completed using reference TRBV27 and TRBJ2-6, is EAQVTQNPRYLITVTGKKLTVTCSQNMNHEYMSWYRQDPGLGLRQIYYSMNVEVTDKGDVPEGYKVSRKEKRNFPLILESPSPNQTSLYFCASSLRGTGAKGANVLTFGAGSRLTVL.

V and J are TRBV7-6 and TRBJ1-3; D not certain. Germline CDR1 SGHVS, CDR2 FNYEAQ. This CDR3 contains 15 residues. Trimming stripped 0 bases from V and 0 bases from J, with 6 bases between. Here the CDR3 reads CASSLARSSGNTIYF. The CDR3 region has the DNA TGTGCCAGCAGCTTAGCGCGGAGCTCTGGAAACACCATATATTTT.

The chain links TRBV25-1 to TRBJ2-5; weak D call: TRBD1 (5 bases). Trimming removed 1 base at V and 5 bases at J, with 11 bases between. Germline values: CDR1 MGHDK, CDR2 SYGVNS. This CDR3 spans 14 amino acids. The CDR3 is CASSESGRVETQYF. Written as DNA, the CDR3 is TGTGCCAGCAGTGAATCGGGCAGGGTGGAGACCCAGTACTTC.

This clone was recorded a few times. The rearrangement joins TRBV13 to TRBJ1-2; 7 bases align to TRBD1. Losses at the gene ends were 5 bases for V and 4 bases for J; bases not matched to a gene: 13. CDR1 and CDR2 from the germline V gene are PRHDT and FYEKMQ (reference sequence). CDR3 size: 16 residues. This CDR3 reads CASSARGQIPGYGYTF. The CDR3 DNA is TGTGCCAGCAGCGCCCGGGGACAGATACCCGGCTATGGCTACACCTTC.

This chain connects TRBV19 to TRBJ2-3; 15 bases map to TRBD2. Germline CDR1 LNHDA, CDR2 SQIVND (reference sequence). The CDR3 runs 16 residues. With V trimmed by 5 bases and J by 7 bases, 7 bases remained unmatched. The CDR3 loop is CASSAWTSGGAHTQYF. Here the CDR3 DNA reads TGTGCCAGTAGTGCCTGGACTAGCGGGGGGGCACATACGCAGTATTTT.

This clone was counted a single time. This chain connects TRBV5-6 to TRBJ1-1; 9 bases map to TRBD1. Germline assignment: CDR1 SGHDT and CDR2 YYEEEE. Unmatched junction bases numbered 3, after V lost 3 bases and J lost 3 bases. This CDR3 has 14 amino acids. The CDR3 reads CASSSQGADTEAFF. The CDR3 nucleotides are TGTGCCAGCAGCTCACAGGGGGCGGACACTGAAGCTTTCTTT.

The J gene is TRBJ2-1, the V gene TRBV15, with D unclear. CDR1 is LNHNV and CDR2 is YYDKDF in the germline V gene (reference sequence). The V end lost 3 bases, the J end lost 4 bases, and 4 bases lay between the germline ends. The CDR3 sequence is 12 residues long. The CDR3 protein is CATSSWYNEQFF. Here the CDR3 DNA reads TGTGCCACCAGCAGCTGGTACAATGAGCAGTTCTTC.

This clone was counted a single time. J is TRBJ1-6 and V is TRBV5-5; TRBD1 matches 10 bases. V gave up 0 bases and J gave up 9 bases; unmatched junction bases: 3. Germline V CDR1 and CDR2: SGHKS, YYEKEE (reference sequence). The CDR3 length is 15 residues. CDR3 protein: CASSLDRDRGSPLHF. The CDR3 DNA sequence: TGTGCCAGCAGCTTGGACAGGGACAGGGGTTCACCCCTCCACTTT.

V is TRBV5-4 and J is TRBJ1-1, with 7 bases that match TRBD1. There are 15 residues in the CDR3. After removal of 6 bases from V and 1 base from J, the junction contained 9 bases not matched to a gene. CDR1 and CDR2 from the germline V gene are SGHNT and YYREEE (reference sequence). CDR3 sequence (DNA): TGTGCCAGCATAGGAGGGGGCTCGGGGAACACTGAAGCTTTCTTT. Its translation: CASIGGGSGNTEAFF.

The chain combines TRBV5-4 with TRBJ2-7, with 10 bases matching TRBD1. Germline lookup yields CDR1 SGHNT and CDR2 YYREEE (reference sequence). The CDR3 length is 16 residues. Trimming took 4 bases from V and 4 from J; bases not matched to a gene: 11. CDR3 residues: CASSQGGGQGGYEQYF. CDR3 DNA: TGTGCCAGCAGCCAGGGAGGAGGACAGGGGGGGTACGAGCAGTACTTC.

This clone was seen more than once but under ten times. This sequence joins TRBV7-2 and TRBJ1-1; D might be TRBD1 (5 bases). Germline lookup yields CDR1 SGHTA and CDR2 FQGNSA. The CDR3 consists of 14 residues. The V end was cut by 5 bases, the J end by 1 base, with 11 bases between. The chain's CDR3 is CASSRGRPNTEAFF. CDR3 nucleotides: TGTGCCAGCAGCCGGGGACGGCCGAACACTGAAGCTTTCTTT. The full variable domain, rest sourced from reference TRBV7-2 and TRBJ1-1, is GAGVSQSPSNKVTEKGKDVELRCDPISGHTALYWYRQSLGQGLEFLIYFQGNSAPDKSGLPSDRFSAERTGGSVSTLTIQRTQQEDSAVYLCASSRGRPNTEAFFGQGTRLTVV.

The chain uses TRBV9 and TRBJ1-5; 8 positions match TRBD1. V lost 4 bases, J lost 5 bases, and 8 bases stayed unmatched. There are 15 residues in the CDR3. CDR1 SGDLS and CDR2 YYNGEE come from the germline V gene. The DNA for the CDR3 is TGTGCCAGCAGCTCAGGGGGCCAGGTTTATCAGCCCCAGCATTTT. This gives the protein CASSSGGQVYQPQHF.

The gene calls are TRBV14 and TRBJ1-1; 10 bases match TRBD1. Unmatched junction bases numbered 4, after V lost 2 bases and J lost 1 base. The CDR3 covers 16 residues. The germline gives CDR1 SGHDN, CDR2 FVKESK. CDR3 sequence: CASSQWDRGPNTEAFF. The CDR3 region has the DNA TGTGCCAGCAGCCAATGGGACAGGGGTCCGAACACTGAAGCTTTCTTT.

The rearrangement uses TRBV25-1 and TRBJ2-7, with TRBD2 matching over 8 bases. Germline loops: CDR1 MGHDK, CDR2 SYGVNS. Unmatched junction bases numbered 8, after V lost 2 bases and J lost 2 bases. The CDR3 totals 16 residues. For the CDR3, the DNA is TGTGCCAGCAGTGAAAGGTCGGCGGGAGGTCCCTACGAGCAGTACTTC. Amino acids: CASSERSAGGPYEQYF.